A single sample gave rise to the 27 T cell receptor beta chains below, sequenced in a study of cytomegalovirus exposure and HLA in healthy donors. Researchers ran the PCR with 60 Vbeta and 13 Jbeta primers. Clones were sequenced by immunoSEQ multiplex PCR, and TCRdb holds only the in-frame ones, with some missing. The table shows about 160,000 clones, with roughly four fifths occurring only once. Sequencing was done on a sample of PBMCs. The receptor source for this set is a man between 50 and 59 years old in good health and CMV-seropositive.

The chain uses TRBV7-3 and TRBJ2-5; weak D call: TRBD1 (5 bases). Near its end, the DNA agrees better with TRBJ2-7, so the J call may be wrong. The CDR3 spans 14 residues. The germline V gene has CDR1 SGHTA and CDR2 FQGTGA. The CDR3 DNA is TGTGCCAGCAGCTATGCCCAGGGCTCCTACGAGCAGTACTTC. Translated, it gives CASSYAQGSYEQYF.

This sequence joins TRBV7-2 and TRBJ2-5; D is perhaps TRBD1 (6 bases). Judging by the DNA end, TRBJ2-7 fits better; the J call may be wrong. Per the germline V gene, CDR1 is SGHTA and CDR2 is FQGNSA. The CDR3 consists of 14 residues. The CDR3 loop reads CASGLGAGAYEQYF. The CDR3 DNA reads as TGTGCCAGCGGCCTTGGGGCAGGGGCCTACGAGCAGTACTTC.

The chain joins TRBV11-2 to TRBJ2-1; 9 bases are shared with TRBD1. Germline CDR1 SGHAT, CDR2 FQNNGV. Germline trimming cut 5 bases from V and 14 bases from J; bases unmatched to any gene: 7. The CDR3 loop spans 12 amino acids. CDR3 region: CASSPRGDREFF. The DNA of the CDR3 is TGTGCCAGCAGCCCCCGGGGGGACAGGGAGTTCTTC.

The chain joins TRBV6-4 to TRBJ1-5; D remains unclear. The V end was cut by 2 bases, the J end by 4 bases, with 6 bases between. The CDR3 loop spans 13 amino acids. The germline V gene encodes CDR1 MRHNA and CDR2 SNTAGT. The CDR3 DNA reads as TGTGCCAGCAGTGACGGCCTTAATCAGCCCCAGCATTTT. This translates into CASSDGLNQPQHF.

This clone occurred once. The chain has TRBV29-1 and TRBJ1-1, with D possibly TRBD1 on 6 matching bases. From germline, CDR1 is SQVTM and CDR2 ANQGSEA. This CDR3 region has 14 residues. The germline V and J ends were trimmed by 2 bases and 1 base, with 11 bases remaining between them. CDR3 protein: CSVEKGGTNTEAFF. The DNA of the CDR3 is TGCAGCGTTGAAAAGGGGGGGACGAACACTGAAGCTTTCTTT.

V gene TRBV5-1 combines with J gene TRBJ1-2; TRBD1 matches at 8 bases. The length of the CDR3 is 15 residues. CDR1 is SGHRS, CDR2 YFSETQ, per germline. V dropped 0 bases and J dropped 7; count of bases not matched to a gene: 8. The CDR3 reads CASSLVAGGASGYTF. The DNA for the CDR3 is TGCGCCAGCAGCTTGGTTGCAGGGGGCGCTTCTGGCTACACCTTC. Full variable domain (remainder filled in from reference TRBV5-1 and TRBJ1-2): KAGVTQTPRYLIKTRGQQVTLSCSPISGHRSVSWYQQTPGQGLQFLFEYFSETQRNKGNFPGRFSGRQFSNSRSEMNVSTLELGDSALYLCASSLVAGGASGYTFGSGTRLTVV.

This chain joins TRBV4-2 and TRBJ2-1; D is possibly TRBD2 (6 bases). Germline V gene sequence: CDR1 LGHNA, CDR2 YNFKEQ. V was shortened by 4 bases and J by 3 bases, with 13 bases between the two germline ends. CDR3 length: 15 amino acids. This CDR3 reads CASSPSAGHYNEQFF. The CDR3 DNA follows: TGTGCCAGCAGCCCCTCAGCGGGCCACTACAATGAGCAGTTCTTC.

This clone turned up a few times. V gene TRBV11-2 combines with J gene TRBJ2-3, with 7 bases lining up with TRBD2. CDR1 SGHAT and CDR2 FQNNGV come from the germline V gene. The CDR3 contains 18 residues. Trimming at V came to 5 bases and at J to 1 base, leaving 15 bases not matched to a gene. The CDR3 region has the DNA TGTGCCAGCAGCGAACCCTACCGGGAGGTAGGCGGCACAGATACGCAGTATTTT. It specifies CASSEPYREVGGTDTQYF.

This rearrangement joins TRBV7-9 to TRBJ1-2, with D possibly matching TRBD1 (5 bases). There are 14 residues in the CDR3. Deletions cut 5 bases from V and 5 bases from J, with 15 bases between. The germline V gene encodes CDR1 SEHNR and CDR2 FQNEAQ (reference sequence). CDR3 protein: CASSISGAGYGYTF. In DNA form, the CDR3 reads TGTGCCAGCAGCATCTCCGGGGCGGGGTATGGCTACACCTTC.

This rearrangement joins TRBV5-6 to TRBJ1-4, with 8 bases lining up with TRBD1. The germline gives CDR1 SGHDT, CDR2 YYEEEE. With V trimmed by 4 bases and J by 8 bases, 7 bases remained unmatched. The CDR3 covers 14 residues. For the CDR3, the DNA is TGTGCCAGCAGCACCAGGGGGCTTATAGAAAAACTGTTTTTT. As protein: CASSTRGLIEKLFF.

The V and J genes are TRBV7-8 and TRBJ1-1; tentatively, D is TRBD1 (6 bases). CDR1 is SGHVS, CDR2 FQNEAQ, per germline. V was trimmed by 5 bases and J by 2 bases, leaving 21 bases between them. This CDR3 comprises 17 residues. CDR3 in DNA: TGTGCCAGCAGCCCATACTCCAGGACAGCCAGTAACACTGAAGCTTTCTTT. Residues: CASSPYSRTASNTEAFF.

This clone was picked up one time. V is TRBV30 and J is TRBJ2-5, with 14 bases aligning to TRBD2. J gave up 5 bases and V 5 bases, and 10 bases lay outside the gene matches. The germline CDR1 and CDR2 sequences are GTSNPN and SVGIG (reference sequence). The CDR3 loop spans 16 amino acids. CDR3 nucleotides: TGTGCCTGGGGGGGGACTAGCGGGGGATTGGGGGAGACCCAGTACTTC. Amino acid sequence: CAWGGTSGGLGETQYF.

The chain links TRBV19 to TRBJ2-7; TRBD2 is a possible D gene (5 bases). Germline loops: CDR1 LNHDA, CDR2 SQIVND (reference sequence). Trimming took off 4 bases at V and 3 bases at J, with 16 bases between the two ends. The CDR3 has 15 residues. The CDR3 DNA reads as TGTGCCAGTAGTACGACGGGATCCCACTACTACGAGCAGTACTTC. This encodes CASSTTGSHYYEQYF.

This chain links TRBV2 with TRBJ2-6; D is undetermined. There are 16 residues in the CDR3. Germline CDR1 is SNHLY and CDR2 is FYNNEI. Trimming took off 0 bases at V and 0 bases at J, with 6 bases between the two ends. CDR3 loop: CASSEAVSSGANVLTF. CDR3 nucleotide sequence: TGTGCCAGCAGTGAAGCGGTGAGCTCTGGGGCCAACGTCCTGACTTTC.

This chain connects TRBV27 to TRBJ1-2; D is unresolved. CDR3 length: 13 residues. Trimming removed 2 bases at V and 4 bases at J, with 8 bases between. The V gene's germline CDR1 is MNHEY and CDR2 SMNVEV (reference sequence). The CDR3 loop reads CASSLGRVYGYTF. The CDR3 nucleotides are TGTGCCAGCAGTTTAGGGAGGGTCTATGGCTACACCTTC.

This chain connects TRBV28 to TRBJ1-2, with D uncertain. Germline loops: CDR1 MDHEN, CDR2 SYDVKM. Trimming took off 3 bases at V and 1 base at J, with 9 bases between the two ends. This CDR3 region has 14 residues. In DNA form, the CDR3 reads TGTGCCAGCAGTTTCACAGATTTTAACTATGGCTACACCTTC. It specifies CASSFTDFNYGYTF.

The rearrangement links TRBV4-2 to TRBJ1-3; D unclear. Germline assignment: CDR1 LGHNA and CDR2 YNFKEQ. V lost 2 bases, J lost 0 bases, and 11 bases lay in between. The CDR3 runs to 16 residues. CDR3 amino acids: CASSQQAVYSGNTIYF. The CDR3, as DNA: TGTGCCAGCAGCCAACAAGCTGTCTACTCTGGAAACACCATATATTTT.

Concerning this clone itself: At one boundary the junction diverges from the germline segment, which might be a read error. The genes are TRBV7-7 and TRBJ1-5; 10 bases fit TRBD1. The CDR3 spans 19 residues. Germline values: CDR1 SSHAT, CDR2 FNYEAQ (reference sequence). The chain's CDR3 is CASSLAPRRQGARGPSQHF. The CDR3 region has the DNA TGTGCTAGCAGCTTAGCTCCCCGGCGACAGGGGGCGCGGGGGCCATCCCAGCATTTT. The complete variable domain, with remaining parts taken from reference TRBV7-7 and TRBJ1-5, reads GAGVSQSPRYKVTKRGQDVTLRCDPISSHATLYWYQQALGQGPEFLTYFNYEAQPDKSGLPSDRFSAERPEGSISTLTIQRTEQRDSAMYRCASSLAPRRQGARGPSQHFGDGTRLSIL.

The chain carries TRBV7-2 and TRBJ2-3, with D possibly being TRBD2 (6 bases). The CDR3 has 15 amino acids. Germline assignment: CDR1 SGHTA and CDR2 FQGNSA. V was trimmed by 3 bases and J by 2 bases, leaving 12 bases between them. Here the CDR3 reads CASSLQAGDTDTQYF. CDR3 sequence (DNA): TGTGCCAGCAGCTTGCAAGCGGGTGACACAGATACGCAGTATTTT.

This clone came up a few times. The genes are TRBV19 and TRBJ1-5; possible D gene TRBD1, 5 bases. The CDR3 extends over 16 amino acids. V dropped 1 base and J dropped 1 base, with 11 bases sitting between them. Germline assignment: CDR1 LNHDA and CDR2 SQIVND (reference sequence). The CDR3 region has the DNA TGTGCCAGTAGTATAGTTGGGGCAGAGAGCAATCAGCCCCAGCATTTT. Encoded protein: CASSIVGAESNQPQHF.

CDR3: CASSRRYEQFF. For the CDR3, the DNA is TGTGCCAGCAGCCGTCGGTATGAGCAGTTCTTC. The chain has TRBV7-2 and TRBJ2-1; D ambiguous. From germline, CDR1 is SGHTA and CDR2 FQGNSA. The ends were cut back, 5 bases at V and 8 bases at J, with 7 bases in the middle. The CDR3 length is 11 residues.

V usage is TRBV5-1 and J usage is TRBJ1-1; 12 bases match TRBD1. CDR1 is SGHRS and CDR2 is YFSETQ in the germline V gene. The trim removed 3 bases at V and 5 bases at J, leaving 2 bases unmatched. CDR3 length: 14 amino acids. The CDR3 loop reads CASSSGQGATEAFF. The CDR3 nucleotides are TGCGCCAGCAGCTCGGGACAGGGGGCGACTGAAGCTTTCTTT.

In its sample, this clone was seen a few times. The genes are TRBV10-3 and TRBJ2-5; unclear D gene. V was shortened by 8 bases and J by 3 bases, with 22 bases between the two germline ends. CDR1 is ENHRY, CDR2 SYGVKD, per germline. The CDR3 length is 16 residues. For the CDR3, the DNA is TGTGCCATCGGGTCAGGCAATCGCAAAAAAGAAGAGACCCAGTACTTC. It specifies CAIGSGNRKKEETQYF.

This chain links TRBV6-6 with TRBJ2-5; 7 nucleotides match TRBD1. CDR3 length: 15 amino acids. Germline values: CDR1 MNHNY, CDR2 SVGAGI (reference sequence). The V gene end was trimmed by 6 bases and the J gene end by 2 bases; junction bases not matched to a gene: 9. CDR3 region: CASSLEGAPQETQYF. DNA for the CDR3: TGTGCCAGCAGCCTAGAGGGGGCCCCACAAGAGACCCAGTACTTC.

This rearrangement joins TRBV7-9 to TRBJ1-1; D perhaps matches TRBD1 (5 bases). This CDR3 is 17 amino acids long. V dropped 7 bases and J dropped 1 base, with 22 bases sitting between them. Germline loops: CDR1 SEHNR, CDR2 FQNEAQ (reference sequence). The CDR3 DNA follows: TGTGCCAGCACCTTTTACCGCGGATCAGGGTCGAACACTGAAGCTTTCTTT. Its translation is CASTFYRGSGSNTEAFF.

The chain combines TRBV28 with TRBJ1-2; 7 nucleotides agree with TRBD1. The V gene's germline CDR1 is MDHEN and CDR2 SYDVKM. The CDR3 is made up of 14 amino acids. V shed 3 bases and J 0 bases; nucleotides not matched to a gene: 1. CDR3 bases: TGTGCCAGCAGTTTCACAGGGGCTAACTATGGCTACACCTTC. It yields the protein CASSFTGANYGYTF.

The chain combines TRBV13 with TRBJ1-2; D is unclear. This CDR3 spans 13 amino acids. Germline assignment: CDR1 PRHDT and CDR2 FYEKMQ (reference sequence). V gave up 1 base and J gave up 4 bases, with 7 bases separating them. CDR3 loop: CASSLDNIYGYTF. The CDR3 bases are TGTGCCAGCAGCTTAGACAACATCTATGGCTACACCTTC.